The 29 T cell receptor beta chains listed next were all sequenced from one sample in a study of post-analysis software for immune sequencing data. Study results and limitations: The five TRBV segments detected at higher frequency in patients than in controls included TRBV5-6, TRBV5-1 and TRBV20-1.

These TCRs' antigens remain unknown. Unique molecular identifiers were built into the TCR beta cDNA libraries. Each CDR3 protein gets one entry after TCRdb re-called the PCR reads with MiXCR. The sample yields a few hundred thousand distinct CDR3 sequences, 35% to 45% seen once. Sequencing was done on a sample of blood. Source of these receptors: a girl aged 2 to 9 with multiple sclerosis.

The chain recombines TRBV5-1 with TRBJ1-1, with D perhaps TRBD1 (5 bases). V lost 1 base and J 0 bases, leaving 10 bases between the germline ends. Germline CDR1 and CDR2: SGHRS and YFSETQ. The CDR3 has 15 amino acids. Written as DNA, the CDR3 is TGCGCCAGCAGCTTGTCTGGGGCGCTGAACACTGAAGCTTTCTTT. Its protein product is CASSLSGALNTEAFF.

The V and J genes are TRBV29-1 and TRBJ2-3, with D perhaps TRBD2 (7 bases). The CDR3 covers 16 residues. CDR1 SQVTM and CDR2 ANQGSEA come from the germline V gene. Trimming removed 1 base from V and 8 bases from J, with 22 bases in between. The CDR3 loop reads CSVEGKGGGRYGTQYF. DNA of the CDR3: TGCAGCGTTGAAGGGAAAGGGGGGGGGAGGTATGGTACGCAGTATTTT.

In this sample, this clonotype turned up a few times. CDR3 nucleotides: TGTGCCAGCAGACAGGACCGCTACCTCCAAGAGACCCAGTACTTC. Amino acids: CASRQDRYLQETQYF. V and J are TRBV6-5 and TRBJ2-5; weak D call: TRBD1 (5 bases). The ends were cut back, 6 bases at V and 1 base at J, with 15 bases in the middle. Germline loops: CDR1 MNHEY, CDR2 SVGAGI. CDR3 length equals 15 residues.

The chain recombines TRBV4-2 with TRBJ2-1; D unresolved. Between the trimmed V and J ends, which lost 0 bases and 8 bases, there was a span of 14 bases. Per germline, CDR1 LGHNA and CDR2 YNFKEQ. CDR3 length equals 15 residues. DNA for the CDR3: TGTGCCAGCAGCCAAGAGGTAGTAGGGTCCCATGAGCAGTTCTTC. Protein sequence: CASSQEVVGSHEQFF.

The J gene is TRBJ2-7, the V gene TRBV20-1; 11 bases align to TRBD2. The DNA end is a closer match to TRBJ2-5, so the J assignment may be wrong. The CDR3 is 15 residues long. Germline CDR1 and CDR2: DFQATT and SNEGSKA (reference sequence). For the CDR3, the DNA is TGCAGTGCTAGAGTAGCGGGGGGGCCTCGAGAGACCCAGTACTTC. Translated, it gives CSARVAGGPRETQYF.

This clonotype was recorded only once. The chain combines TRBV20-1 with TRBJ1-5; D call uncertain. Germline V gene lookup returns CDR1 DFQATT and CDR2 SNEGSKA (reference sequence). The CDR3 totals 16 residues. V lost 7 bases and J 2 bases, leaving 21 bases between the germline ends. The CDR3 is CSVSLGSTQGNQPQHF. The CDR3 nucleotides read TGCAGTGTCTCCCTGGGGTCAACTCAGGGCAATCAGCCCCAGCATTTT.

V gene TRBV29-1 combines with J gene TRBJ2-5; D not resolved. The CDR3 covers 10 residues. Trimming took off 1 base at V and 5 bases at J, with 2 bases between the two ends. Germline CDR1 and CDR2: SQVTM and ANQGSEA. CDR3 DNA sequence: TGCAGCGTTGAAGTGGAGACCCAGTACTTC. The encoded protein is CSVEVETQYF.

There are a few counts of this clonotype. The J gene is TRBJ2-7, the V gene TRBV20-1, with TRBD2 matching over 10 bases. V shed 3 bases and J 0 bases; nucleotides not matched to a gene: 5. The CDR3 is 15 amino acids. Looked up from germline, CDR1 is DFQATT and CDR2 is SNEGSKA (reference sequence). The CDR3 spells CSASRLAGASYEQYF. DNA for the CDR3: TGCAGTGCTAGTCGCCTAGCGGGGGCCTCCTACGAGCAGTACTTC.

The genes are TRBV11-2 and TRBJ2-1; 9 nucleotides match TRBD1. The V gene's germline CDR1 is SGHAT and CDR2 FQNNGV. Losses at the gene ends were 6 bases for V and 4 bases for J; bases not matched to a gene: 7. The CDR3 contains 15 residues. CDR3 nucleotides: TGTGCCAGCAGACAGCCGGGACAGGGTTACAATGAGCAGTTCTTC. Protein sequence: CASRQPGQGYNEQFF.

The chain combines TRBV7-2 with TRBJ2-7; D might be TRBD1 (8 bases). TRBJ2-5 explains the end of the DNA better; the J call may be wrong. The CDR3 spans 15 residues. CDR1 is SGHTA, CDR2 FQGNSA, per germline. CDR3 nucleotide sequence: TGTGCCAGCAGCCCCCAACAGGGGGAGGGAGAGACCCAGTACTTC. As protein: CASSPQQGEGETQYF.

This clonotype appeared a few times. The V and J genes are TRBV7-9 and TRBJ2-1, with D perhaps matching TRBD1 or TRBD2 (5 bases each). The CDR3 totals 11 residues. V lost 5 bases and J lost 13, with 12 bases in between. CDR1 SEHNR and CDR2 FQNEAQ come from the germline V gene (reference sequence). CDR3 nucleotides: TGTGCCAGCAGCCTCCTCGGGGACCAGTTCTTC. This translates into CASSLLGDQFF. The complete variable domain, with remaining parts taken from reference TRBV7-9 and TRBJ2-1, reads DTGVSQNPRHKITKRGQNVTFRCDPISEHNRLYWYRQTLGQGPEFLTYFQNEAQLEKSRLLSDRFSAERPKGSFSTLEIQRTEQGDSAMYLCASSLLGDQFFGPGTRLTVL.

This sequence joins TRBV7-2 and TRBJ2-7, with 8 bases fitting TRBD1. The DNA end lines up better with TRBJ2-5; the J call may be wrong. Germline CDR1 and CDR2: SGHTA and FQGNSA. CDR3 length equals 18 residues. DNA for the CDR3: TGTGCCAGCAGCTTCGGGGCGCCAGGGGGCTATGCCGGAGAGACCCAGTACTTC. Its translation is CASSFGAPGGYAGETQYF.

V usage is TRBV5-1 and J usage is TRBJ2-6; D possibly corresponds to TRBD2 (6 bases). This CDR3 is built from 16 residues. Germline V gene sequence: CDR1 SGHRS, CDR2 YFSETQ. V lost 5 bases, J lost 0 bases, and 12 bases lay in between. The CDR3 sequence: CASSGGTSSGANVLTF. The CDR3 coding sequence is TGCGCCAGCAGTGGGGGGACCAGCTCTGGGGCCAACGTCCTGACTTTC.

The chain has TRBV7-9 and TRBJ2-7; a possible D gene is TRBD2 (6 bases). V was pared by 5 bases and J by 5 bases, with 16 bases between. This CDR3 is built from 14 residues. CDR1 and CDR2 from the germline V gene are SEHNR and FQNEAQ (reference sequence). The CDR3, as DNA: TGTGCCAGCAGCCACATGGAGGGATTCCACGAGCAGTACTTC. It yields the protein CASSHMEGFHEQYF.

V and J are TRBV3-1 and TRBJ2-7; no reliable D call. The germline V gene has CDR1 LGHDT and CDR2 YNNKEL (reference sequence). Trimming shortened V by 0 bases and J by 3 bases, and 12 bases separated the two germline ends. The CDR3 is 15 residues long. The CDR3 DNA is TGTGCCAGCAGCCAAGACGCGGCGTTCTACTACGAGCAGTACTTC. Encoded protein: CASSQDAAFYYEQYF.

In this sample, this clonotype turned up once. J is TRBJ2-5 and V is TRBV25-1, with D possibly being TRBD1 (5 bases). The V gene's germline CDR1 is MGHDK and CDR2 SYGVNS. The CDR3 spans 16 residues. V was shortened by 5 bases and J by 5 bases, with 21 bases between the two germline ends. The CDR3 sequence: CASSSIMTDLSETQYF. CDR3 nucleotides: TGTGCCAGCAGTTCTATCATGACAGACTTGAGCGAGACCCAGTACTTC.

This chain connects TRBV24-1 to TRBJ2-7; TRBD1 aligns across 9 bases. V trimming: 3 bases; J trimming: 5 bases; junction bases outside the gene matches: 4. The CDR3 is 14 amino acids. CDR1 and CDR2 from the germline V gene are KGHDR and SFDVKD. The CDR3 reads CATSDPRQGDEQYF. Written as DNA, the CDR3 is TGTGCCACCAGTGATCCGAGACAGGGGGACGAGCAGTACTTC.

The chain links TRBV7-2 to TRBJ1-6, with D possibly TRBD1 on 5 matching bases. V lost 1 base and J lost 8, with 9 bases in between. The CDR3 covers 14 residues. Germline V gene data show CDR1 as SGHTA and CDR2 as FQGNSA. The DNA of the CDR3 is TGTGCCAGCAGCTTAGAGGGGATGGATTCACCCCTCCACTTT. This gives the protein CASSLEGMDSPLHF.

With respect to this clonotype: Relative to the germline gene, one junction end is altered; a read error may explain this. This chain connects TRBV27 to TRBJ2-1, with 9 bases matching TRBD2. The CDR3 covers 16 residues. Germline CDR1 and CDR2: MNHEY and SMNVEV (reference sequence). CDR3 amino acids: CASSPQGTSSFNEQFF. In DNA, the CDR3 is TGTGCCAGCAGTCCTCAGGGGACTAGCTCCTTCAATGAGCAGTTCTTC.

This clonotype was observed a handful of times. The genes are TRBV10-3 and TRBJ2-7; 10 bases map to TRBD2. V lost 10 bases, J lost 4 bases, and 7 bases stayed unmatched. Germline lookup yields CDR1 ENHRY and CDR2 SYGVKD. The CDR3 spans 13 residues. The chain's CDR3 is CATLAGERYEQYF. The CDR3, as DNA: TGTGCCACCCTAGCGGGAGAGAGATACGAGCAGTACTTC.

A few counts support this clonotype. This sequence joins TRBV5-1 and TRBJ2-3; 7 nucleotides agree with TRBD1. This CDR3 has 17 residues. Trimming cost V 0 bases and J 3 bases; bases outside gene matches: 10. Per germline, CDR1 SGHRS and CDR2 YFSETQ. The CDR3 sequence: CASSLETQGSGTDTQYF. DNA for the CDR3: TGCGCCAGCAGCTTGGAAACACAGGGGAGTGGTACAGATACGCAGTATTTT.

The rearrangement joins TRBV7-9 to TRBJ1-6; no firm D call. V was pared by 1 base and J by 10 bases, with 8 bases between. The CDR3 loop spans 13 amino acids. The germline V gene encodes CDR1 SEHNR and CDR2 FQNEAQ (reference sequence). CDR3 nucleotides: TGTGCCAGCAGCTTAGAAGAGGCATCACCCCTCCACTTT. It codes for CASSLEEASPLHF. Full variable domain (rest looked up from reference TRBV7-9 and TRBJ1-6): DTGVSQNPRHKITKRGQNVTFRCDPISEHNRLYWYRQTLGQGPEFLTYFQNEAQLEKSRLLSDRFSAERPKGSFSTLEIQRTEQGDSAMYLCASSLEEASPLHFGNGTRLTVT.

There are a few counts of this clonotype. The CDR3, as DNA: TGCAGCGTTGAACAAGGACGGACTGCGTTACAGGGCTATGGCTACACCTTC. Protein sequence: CSVEQGRTALQGYGYTF. The chain couples TRBV29-1 to TRBJ1-2; D might be TRBD1 (6 bases). The CDR3 is 17 amino acids. V was shortened by 2 bases and J by 4 bases, with 23 bases between the two germline ends. Looked up from germline, CDR1 is SQVTM and CDR2 is ANQGSEA. Filled out from reference TRBV29-1 and TRBJ1-2, the complete variable domain reads SAVISQKPSRDICQRGTSLTIQCQVDSQVTMMFWYRQQPGQSLTLIATANQGSEATYESGFVIDKFPISRPNLTFSTLTVSNMSPEDSSIYLCSVEQGRTALQGYGYTFGSGTRLTVV.

The rearrangement joins TRBV5-5 to TRBJ1-2; 7 bases are shared with TRBD1. The CDR3 is made up of 15 amino acids. V dropped 2 bases and J dropped 2; count of bases not matched to a gene: 6. Germline V gene sequence: CDR1 SGHKS, CDR2 YYEKEE (reference sequence). The CDR3 sequence: CASSFGPGQNYGYTF. The CDR3 nucleotides are TGTGCCAGCAGCTTTGGGCCGGGACAGAACTATGGCTACACCTTC.

V gene TRBV7-3 combines with J gene TRBJ1-2; 8 nucleotides align to TRBD1. Per germline, CDR1 SGHTA and CDR2 FQGTGA. The V gene end was trimmed by 8 bases and the J gene end by 7 bases; junction bases not matched to a gene: 18. The CDR3 length is 16 residues. The CDR3 spells CASSSAHGQGWAGYTF. Here the CDR3 DNA reads TGTGCCAGCTCCTCAGCCCATGGACAGGGTTGGGCTGGCTACACCTTC.

This clonotype was seen more than once but under ten times. V gene TRBV20-1 combines with J gene TRBJ2-7; D may match TRBD1 or TRBD2 (5 bases each). This CDR3 region has 16 residues. V lost 3 bases and J 6 bases, leaving 24 bases between the germline ends. CDR1 and CDR2 from the germline V gene are DFQATT and SNEGSKA (reference sequence). CDR3 nucleotides: TGCAGTGCTAGGATAGTAGTAGGGACCCGTTTAGGCGAGCAGTACTTC. The encoded protein is CSARIVVGTRLGEQYF.

This clonotype was counted only a few times. V gene TRBV5-6 combines with J gene TRBJ2-3, with D perhaps TRBD1 or TRBD2 (5 bases each). Trimming removed 5 bases at V and 3 bases at J, with 7 bases between. In germline, CDR1 is SGHDT, CDR2 YYEEEE. This CDR3 is 12 amino acids long. The chain's CDR3 is CASSWGTDTQYF. In DNA form, the CDR3 reads TGTGCCAGCAGTTGGGGGACAGATACGCAGTATTTT.

In its sample, this clonotype was seen once. It may be a read error: a sequence one base away is much more abundant. The chain has TRBV20-1 and TRBJ2-1; D gene ambiguous. The CDR3 sequence is 16 residues long. Trimming left V 0 bases short and J 6 bases short, with 18 bases between. Germline V lookup: CDR1 DFQATT, CDR2 SNEGSKA (reference sequence). The DNA of the CDR3 is TGCAGTGCTAGAGATCAACGGCCAGCATTAGGCAATGAGCAGTTCTTC. It specifies CSARDQRPALGNEQFF.

J is TRBJ2-7 and V is TRBV6-1, with TRBD1 matching 7 bases. J lost 2 bases, V lost 10 bases, and 14 bases had no gene match. The CDR3 length is 15 residues. Germline lookup yields CDR1 MNHNS and CDR2 SASEGT. The CDR3 nucleotides read TGTGCCAACAGGGAACGGGACAGACCGACCTACGAGCAGTACTTC. It codes for CANRERDRPTYEQYF.